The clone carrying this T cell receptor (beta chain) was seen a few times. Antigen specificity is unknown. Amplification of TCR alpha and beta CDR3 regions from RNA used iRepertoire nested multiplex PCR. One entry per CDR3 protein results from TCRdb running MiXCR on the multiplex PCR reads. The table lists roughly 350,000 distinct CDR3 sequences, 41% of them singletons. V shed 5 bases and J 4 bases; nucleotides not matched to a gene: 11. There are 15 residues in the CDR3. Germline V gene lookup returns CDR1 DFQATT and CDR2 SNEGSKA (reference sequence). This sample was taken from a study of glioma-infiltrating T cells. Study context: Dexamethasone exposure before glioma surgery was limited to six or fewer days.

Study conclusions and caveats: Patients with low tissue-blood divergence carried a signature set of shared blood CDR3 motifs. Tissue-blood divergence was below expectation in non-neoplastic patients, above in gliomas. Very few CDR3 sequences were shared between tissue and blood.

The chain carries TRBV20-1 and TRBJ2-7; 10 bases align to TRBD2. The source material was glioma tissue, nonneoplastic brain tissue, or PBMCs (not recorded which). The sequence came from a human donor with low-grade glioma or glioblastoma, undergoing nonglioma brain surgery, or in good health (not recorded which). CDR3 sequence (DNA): TGCAGTGCTTCCGACCCTAGCGGGAGCACGTACGAGCAGTACTTC. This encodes CSASDPSGSTYEQYF.